This TCR beta chain was sequenced during a study of radiation and T cells in renal cell carcinoma. The sample holds a few counts of this clone. Its target is not known. The treatment was: 15 Gy SBRT to primary tumor, nephrectomy 4 weeks later. Broader study findings: Irradiated tumors had higher TCR clonality than control tumors. Baseline intratumoral clonotype presence is unknown without pretreatment biopsies.

TCRdb keeps only in-frame clones here, not all; method: immunoSEQ multiplex PCR. The data contain 8,500 to 10,000 clones, around 53% of them seen just once; the ten biggest clones take up approximately 21%. This CDR3 is built from 14 residues. With 3 bases removed from V and 0 bases from J, the gap between germline ends came to 8 bases. Germline V gives CDR1 MNHNS, CDR2 SASEGT. This TCR was recovered from a man between 60 and 75 years old with renal cell carcinoma. The source was tumor tissue, collected from a patient whose treatment included radiotherapy and nephrectomy. This rearrangement joins TRBV6-1 to TRBJ1-1; TRBD1 might be the D (6 bases). CDR3 DNA sequence: TGTGCCAGCAGTGAGAGGGGGATGAACACTGAAGCTTTCTTT. Amino acid sequence: CASSERGMNTEAFF.